The next 18 T cell receptor beta chains were all read from a single sample in a study of technical replicates of blood from four donors. Using immunoSEQ multiplex PCR, the repertoire was profiled, and TCRdb retains in-frame clones only, with some absent. The sample carries roughly 61,000 clones, around 97% recorded once. Sequenced sample: T cells isolated from PBMCs. Source of these receptors: a human donor in good health.

J is TRBJ2-7 and V is TRBV27; TRBD1 matches 9 bases. CDR1 is MNHEY, CDR2 SMNVEV, per germline (reference sequence). The CDR3 has 15 amino acids. V gave up 7 bases and J gave up 4 bases; unmatched junction bases: 11. The CDR3 nucleotides are TGTGCCAGCATTGGTCCCGGGACAGGGTTGTACGAGCAGTACTTC. It codes for CASIGPGTGLYEQYF.

V gene TRBV6-4 combines with J gene TRBJ2-7; 10 positions agree with TRBD1. Germline V gives CDR1 MRHNA, CDR2 SNTAGT. The CDR3 covers 16 residues. Germline trimming cut 0 bases from V and 7 bases from J; bases unmatched to any gene: 9. DNA for the CDR3: TGTGCCAGCAGTGACTCTGGGGGGACAGGGGTGTGGGAGCAGTACTTC. It yields the protein CASSDSGGTGVWEQYF.

J is TRBJ2-1 and V is TRBV10-1, with 10 bases matching TRBD1. The V segment lost 6 bases and the J segment 7 bases; nucleotides outside the gene matches: 9. The CDR3 has 15 residues. The V gene's germline CDR1 is WNHNN and CDR2 SYGVQD (reference sequence). Here the CDR3 reads CASSPDRGRDNEQFF. The CDR3 coding sequence is TGCGCCAGCAGCCCAGACAGGGGGCGCGATAATGAGCAGTTCTTC.

In nucleotides, the CDR3 is TGCGCCAGCAGCCAAGTCAGCCTAGCTGGCGATGAGCAGTTCTTC. Protein sequence: CASSQVSLAGDEQFF. The gene calls are TRBV4-1 and TRBJ2-1; a possible D gene is TRBD2 (5 bases). CDR1 is MGHRA, CDR2 YSYEKL, per germline. The CDR3 loop spans 15 amino acids. The germline V and J ends were trimmed by 1 base and 8 bases, with 15 bases remaining between them.

This clone was observed a single time. The chain has TRBV29-1 and TRBJ1-2; D remains unclear. The germline V gene encodes CDR1 SQVTM and CDR2 ANQGSEA. The CDR3 spans 13 residues. Trimming removed 2 bases at V and 4 bases at J, with 11 bases between. This CDR3 is CSVETEDSYGYTF. The DNA of the CDR3 is TGCAGCGTTGAAACCGAGGATAGCTATGGCTACACCTTC.

The chain combines TRBV7-8 with TRBJ2-7, with D perhaps TRBD1 (5 bases). CDR1 SGHVS and CDR2 FQNEAQ come from the germline V gene. This CDR3 spans 16 amino acids. V was pared by 5 bases and J by 0 bases, with 17 bases between. The CDR3 is CASSERGRSRSYEQYF. The CDR3 nucleotides read TGTGCCAGCAGCGAAAGGGGCAGGAGCCGCTCCTACGAGCAGTACTTC. Looking up the rest from reference TRBV7-8 and TRBJ2-7 gives the full variable domain: GAGVSQSPRYKVAKRGQDVALRCDPISGHVSLFWYQQALGQGPEFLTYFQNEAQLDKSGLPSDRFFAERPEGSVSTLKIQRTQQEDSAVYLCASSERGRSRSYEQYFGPGTRLTVT.

This chain connects TRBV29-1 to TRBJ1-1, with D tentatively TRBD1 (6 bases). Germline CDR1 SQVTM, CDR2 ANQGSEA. Trimming took 1 base from V and 0 from J, leaving 21 bases between them. The CDR3 totals 18 residues. DNA for the CDR3: TGCAGCGTTGAAGTCTGGGGGCCTGCCCCAGATATGAACACTGAAGCTTTCTTT. It yields the protein CSVEVWGPAPDMNTEAFF.

The chain links TRBV6-5 to TRBJ2-3; 8 nucleotides match TRBD2. This CDR3 has 15 amino acids. The trim removed 0 bases at V and 1 base at J, leaving 0 bases unmatched. Germline V CDR1 and CDR2: MNHEY, SVGAGI. The CDR3 nucleotides are TGTGCCAGCAGTTACTCGCGGGGGGGCACAGATACGCAGTATTTT. Translating gives CASSYSRGGTDTQYF.

The chain has TRBV19 and TRBJ2-5; D not resolved. Germline CDR1 LNHDA, CDR2 SQIVND (reference sequence). Trimming shortened V by 4 bases and J by 0 bases, and 3 bases separated the two germline ends. The length of the CDR3 is 12 residues. The DNA of the CDR3 is TGTGCCAGTAGTACTAACCAAGAGACCCAGTACTTC. This translates into CASSTNQETQYF.

The gene calls are TRBV5-1 and TRBJ1-3; 7 bases are shared with TRBD1. Germline lookup yields CDR1 SGHRS and CDR2 YFSETQ. The CDR3 spans 16 residues. V was pared by 4 bases and J by 0 bases, with 7 bases of the junction left unmatched. As DNA, the CDR3 is TGCGCCAGCAGCGAAGGACAGGTTTACTCTGGAAACACCATATATTTT. Amino acids: CASSEGQVYSGNTIYF.

The chain joins TRBV6-5 to TRBJ2-5, with D possibly being TRBD1 (5 bases). Germline assignment: CDR1 MNHEY and CDR2 SVGAGI. This CDR3 region has 16 residues. Trimming removed 4 bases from V and 2 bases from J, with 17 bases in between. The CDR3 DNA reads TGTGCCAGCAGTTCTACCCGGCGACAGACGCAAGAGACCCAGTACTTC. Residues: CASSSTRRQTQETQYF.

As concerns this clone: Germline is not matched at one junction end, which may reflect a read error. V gene TRBV7-2 combines with J gene TRBJ2-5; 11 bases map to TRBD1. This CDR3 is 14 amino acids long. Looked up from germline, CDR1 is SGHTA and CDR2 is FQGNSA. The CDR3 nucleotides read TGTGCCAGCAGCCCGGACAGGGGGCAAGGGACCCAGTACTTC. Protein: CASSPDRGQGTQYF.

The chain couples TRBV19 to TRBJ2-7; the D gene is possibly TRBD1 (6 bases). V was clipped by 5 bases and J by 7 bases, with 9 bases between them. The germline V gene has CDR1 LNHDA and CDR2 SQIVND (reference sequence). The CDR3 is 11 amino acids. CDR3 bases: TGTGCCAGTAGTTTCGGACAGGAGCAGTACTTC. Protein product: CASSFGQEQYF.

This chain connects TRBV7-9 to TRBJ1-1, with unresolved D. Trimming pared 5 bases from V and 4 bases from J, leaving 17 bases between. This CDR3 is 15 amino acids long. CDR1 and CDR2 (germline): SEHNR, FQNEAQ (reference sequence). CDR3 protein: CASSQSLGDGTEAFF. The CDR3, as DNA: TGTGCCAGCAGCCAGTCGTTGGGAGATGGCACTGAAGCTTTCTTT.

This chain uses TRBV10-2 with TRBJ2-7, with 8 bases matching TRBD1. Losses at the gene ends were 6 bases for V and 5 bases for J; bases not matched to a gene: 6. Germline V gene sequence: CDR1 WSHSY, CDR2 SAAADI. There are 13 residues in the CDR3. CDR3 nucleotides: TGCGCCAGCAGACGGACAGGGAGCCACGAGCAGTACTTC. Its protein product is CASRRTGSHEQYF.

V is TRBV5-1 and J is TRBJ2-7; TRBD2 matches at 14 bases. The length of the CDR3 is 16 residues. The V segment lost 4 bases and the J segment 0 bases; nucleotides outside the gene matches: 3. Germline CDR1 reads SGHRS; CDR2 reads YFSETQ. CDR3 DNA sequence: TGCGCCAGCAGCCAGGGACTAGCGGGGGCCTCCTACGAGCAGTACTTC. This codes for CASSQGLAGASYEQYF.

The CDR3 DNA sequence: TGTGCCACCAGCAGGACCCCGGGACTATCCAATTCACCCCTCCACTTT. Protein: CATSRTPGLSNSPLHF. The V and J genes are TRBV15 and TRBJ1-6, with D perhaps matching TRBD1 (5 bases). Germline V CDR1 and CDR2: LNHNV, YYDKDF (reference sequence). Trimming took 3 bases from V and 7 from J, leaving 16 bases between them. This CDR3 has 16 amino acids.

The rearrangement joins TRBV10-2 to TRBJ2-7, with 10 bases matching TRBD1. J was trimmed by 7 bases and V by 4 bases; bases with no gene match: 10. The germline gives CDR1 WSHSY, CDR2 SAAADI. The CDR3 is 15 amino acids. As DNA, the CDR3 is TGCGCCAGCAGTGGACCGGGACAGGGGCGGGGAGAGCAGTACTTC. Translation gives CASSGPGQGRGEQYF.